This entry lists 21 T cell receptor beta chains sequenced from one sample in a study of cytomegalovirus exposure and HLA in healthy donors (dated by TCRdb to the late 2010s). Preparation of the library involved the immunoSEQ multiplex PCR assay. The multiplex PCR relied on a mix of 60 forward primers for TCR Vbeta segments and 13 reverse primers for TCR Jbeta segments. What TCRdb holds here is the immuneACCESS table cut down to in-frame rearrangements. Part of the clones is not present; checked against another copy, under half of the missing clones reflect an unresolved V gene, and the others are unexplained. This sample gives approximately 130,000 clones in total; 75% to 80% of them show up just once. 1.1% of the sample is held by the ten biggest clonotypes. Specimen: PBMCs. Receptor source: a male donor in good health and CMV-seronegative.

The chain links TRBV28 to TRBJ2-7; 9 bases align to TRBD1. The CDR3 is 14 residues long. The V gene's germline CDR1 is MDHEN and CDR2 SYDVKM. Trimming took 5 bases from V and 1 from J; bases not matched to a gene: 3. In nucleotides, the CDR3 is TGTGCCAGCAGTACAGGGACAGGGTCCTACGAGCAGTACTTC. Residues: CASSTGTGSYEQYF.

This clone was seen a handful of times. The chain combines TRBV9 with TRBJ1-2; D is perhaps TRBD1 (6 bases). Trimming pared 4 bases from V and 4 bases from J, leaving 8 bases between. Germline V gene sequence: CDR1 SGDLS, CDR2 YYNGEE. This CDR3 has 12 residues. The CDR3 coding sequence is TGTGCCAGCAGCCAGGACAGCTATGGCTACACCTTC. It encodes CASSQDSYGYTF.

The chain couples TRBV27 to TRBJ2-1, with TRBD2 as a possible D gene (7 bases). Looked up from germline, CDR1 is MNHEY and CDR2 is SMNVEV (reference sequence). The V end lost 6 bases, the J end lost 7 bases, and 19 bases lay between the germline ends. The CDR3 is made up of 15 amino acids. CDR3 residues: CASSRIIGRGNEQFF. Written as DNA, the CDR3 is TGTGCCAGCAGCCGTATCATAGGGAGGGGGAATGAGCAGTTCTTC.

This clone was detected a few times. The chain recombines TRBV4-3 with TRBJ2-7, with 7 bases aligning to TRBD2. This CDR3 region has 15 residues. V lost 0 bases to trimming and J lost 3 bases; unmatched junction nucleotides: 5. The V gene's germline CDR1 is LGHNA and CDR2 YSLEER. CDR3 amino acids: CASSQEVWGGYEQYF. The CDR3 DNA reads TGCGCCAGCAGCCAAGAGGTATGGGGGGGCTACGAGCAGTACTTC.

This clone was seen a few times. The genes are TRBV19 and TRBJ1-1; 7 bases are a match to TRBD1. There are 13 residues in the CDR3. V dropped 4 bases and J dropped 5; count of bases not matched to a gene: 4. Germline CDR1 is LNHDA and CDR2 is SQIVND (reference sequence). The CDR3 region is CASSRAGGTEAFF. CDR3 DNA: TGTGCCAGTAGTAGGGCAGGGGGGACTGAAGCTTTCTTT.

The chain is built from TRBV5-1 and TRBJ1-2; tentative D call: TRBD1 (5 bases). The germline gives CDR1 SGHRS, CDR2 YFSETQ. The CDR3 runs 13 residues. V lost 0 bases to trimming and J lost 8 bases, with 11 bases between them. This CDR3 is CASSLESGWGYTF. The CDR3 DNA is TGCGCCAGCAGCTTGGAGTCAGGGTGGGGCTACACCTTC.

In the case of this clone: This same CDR3 is encoded by further DNA sequences in the sample. The chain uses TRBV6-1 and TRBJ1-5; TRBD1 matches 8 bases. Germline V CDR1 and CDR2: MNHNS, SASEGT. V lost 4 bases to trimming and J lost 7 bases; unmatched junction nucleotides: 6. There are 14 residues in the CDR3. CDR3: CASSVNRGNQPQHF. Written as DNA, the CDR3 is TGTGCCAGCAGTGTCAACAGGGGGAACCAGCCCCAGCATTTT.

The rearrangement uses TRBV2 and TRBJ2-1, with 12 bases aligning to TRBD2. Germline V gives CDR1 SNHLY, CDR2 FYNNEI. V gave up 6 bases and J gave up 4 bases; unmatched junction bases: 7. This CDR3 has 16 residues. This chain's CDR3 is CASSPLAGGEYNEQFF. In DNA, the CDR3 is TGTGCCAGCAGCCCCCTAGCGGGGGGGGAATACAATGAGCAGTTCTTC.

This chain joins TRBV19 and TRBJ2-2; 8 nucleotides line up with TRBD1. With V trimmed by 1 base and J by 0 bases, 10 bases remained unmatched. The CDR3 is 19 residues long. Germline V lookup: CDR1 LNHDA, CDR2 SQIVND (reference sequence). As DNA, the CDR3 is TGTGCCAGTAGTATAGGAGGGGACAGGTTCACCCCGAACACCGGGGAGCTGTTTTTT. This gives the protein CASSIGGDRFTPNTGELFF.

The V and J genes are TRBV5-6 and TRBJ2-2; D not certain. CDR1 and CDR2 from the germline V gene are SGHDT and YYEEEE. V lost 2 bases and J lost 3, with 11 bases in between. The CDR3 is made up of 15 amino acids. CDR3 sequence: CASSFRQAYTGELFF. Written as DNA, the CDR3 is TGTGCCAGCAGCTTTAGGCAGGCCTACACCGGGGAGCTGTTTTTT.

The V call is TRBV9, the J call TRBJ2-7; TRBD1 matches 12 bases. This CDR3 is 15 amino acids long. Trimming cost V 1 base and J 5 bases; bases outside gene matches: 4. Per germline, CDR1 SGDLS and CDR2 YYNGEE. This CDR3 is CASSVSGTGGHEQYF. The CDR3 DNA follows: TGTGCCAGCAGCGTATCCGGGACAGGGGGCCACGAGCAGTACTTC.

This chain connects TRBV30 to TRBJ2-2; tentatively, D is TRBD1 (5 bases). CDR1 is GTSNPN and CDR2 is SVGIG in the germline V gene (reference sequence). The CDR3 length is 13 residues. Deletions cut 3 bases from V and 7 bases from J, with 12 bases between. CDR3 sequence (DNA): TGTGCCTGGAGGGTTAGCAGGGTCGGGGAGCTGTTTTTT. Its translation is CAWRVSRVGELFF.

The rearrangement joins TRBV7-9 to TRBJ2-2, with TRBD1 matching 7 bases. Germline assignment: CDR1 SEHNR and CDR2 FQNEAQ (reference sequence). The V segment lost 5 bases and the J segment 6 bases; nucleotides outside the gene matches: 9. This CDR3 comprises 15 residues. CDR3 in DNA: TGTGCCAGCAGCCTAATGACAGGACAGGCCGGGGAGCTGTTTTTT. Its translation is CASSLMTGQAGELFF.

The chain recombines TRBV30 with TRBJ1-1; D might be TRBD1 (6 bases). Trimming removed 5 bases from V and 4 bases from J, with 17 bases in between. CDR1 is GTSNPN, CDR2 SVGIG, per germline (reference sequence). The length of the CDR3 is 14 residues. The CDR3 nucleotides are TGTGCCTGGGGGAGGGGGGGCGTTTTCACTGAAGCTTTCTTT. Protein: CAWGRGGVFTEAFF. Complete variable domain (other parts from reference TRBV30 and TRBJ1-1): SQTIHQWPATLVQPVGSPLSLECTVEGTSNPNLYWYRQAAGRGLQLLFYSVGIGQISSEVPQNLSASRPQDRQFILSSKKLLLSDSGFYLCAWGRGGVFTEAFFGQGTRLTVV.

The chain carries TRBV6-5 and TRBJ2-7, with 8 bases lining up with TRBD2. The CDR3 consists of 15 residues. Germline V gene sequence: CDR1 MNHEY, CDR2 SVGAGI. Germline trimming cut 2 bases from V and 1 base from J; bases unmatched to any gene: 4. This CDR3 reads CASSYGVAGSYEQYF. In DNA, the CDR3 is TGTGCCAGCAGTTACGGCGTAGCGGGATCCTACGAGCAGTACTTC.

The V call is TRBV30, the J call TRBJ1-2; 8 nucleotides match TRBD1. J lost 6 bases, V lost 4 bases, and 10 bases had no gene match. There are 14 residues in the CDR3. Germline V gene data show CDR1 as GTSNPN and CDR2 as SVGIG (reference sequence). The CDR3 here is CAWTAQGEMDGYTF. The CDR3 region has the DNA TGTGCCTGGACCGCACAGGGGGAAATGGATGGCTACACCTTC.

This sequence joins TRBV7-3 and TRBJ2-4; TRBD1 might be the D (6 bases). CDR1 is SGHTA and CDR2 is FQGTGA in the germline V gene. V gave up 3 bases and J gave up 0 bases, with 18 bases separating them. The CDR3 runs to 18 residues. CDR3 nucleotide sequence: TGTGCCAGCAGCTTTGACAGGTACGAACTACTAGCCAAAAACATTCAGTACTTC. Protein: CASSFDRYELLAKNIQYF. Full variable domain (remainder filled in from reference TRBV7-3 and TRBJ2-4): GAGVSQTPSNKVTEKGKYVELRCDPISGHTALYWYRQSLGQGPEFLIYFQGTGAADDSGLPNDRFFAVRPEGSVSTLKIQRTERGDSAVYLCASSFDRYELLAKNIQYFGAGTRLSVL.

This clone appeared a single time. This sequence joins TRBV10-3 and TRBJ2-1; TRBD1 aligns across 9 bases. The J segment lost 3 bases and the V segment lost 0 bases, leaving 0 bases of the junction unmatched. This CDR3 is built from 15 residues. Looked up from germline, CDR1 is ENHRY and CDR2 is SYGVKD. CDR3 protein: CAISESDRGYNEQFF. The CDR3 DNA sequence: TGTGCCATCAGTGAGTCGGACAGGGGCTACAATGAGCAGTTCTTC.

J is TRBJ2-5 and V is TRBV11-3; tentative D call: TRBD2 (6 bases). The ends were cut back, 5 bases at V and 1 base at J, with 20 bases in the middle. CDR1 is SGHNT, CDR2 YENEEA, per germline. The CDR3 is made up of 17 amino acids. This CDR3 reads CASSVGPLGSGQETQYF. As DNA, the CDR3 is TGTGCCAGCAGCGTAGGCCCGTTGGGTAGCGGCCAAGAGACCCAGTACTTC.

The chain has TRBV4-3 and TRBJ1-3, with D hard to call. This CDR3 is 16 amino acids long. Trimming stripped 6 bases from V and 0 bases from J, with 15 bases between. Germline assignment: CDR1 LGHNA and CDR2 YSLEER. This CDR3 is CASSRTSGSSGNTIYF. CDR3 DNA: TGCGCCAGCAGTCGAACCAGCGGCAGCTCTGGAAACACCATATATTTT.

This clone showed up just a few times. The chain couples TRBV7-2 to TRBJ1-5, with TRBD1 identical over 10 bases. The CDR3 sequence is 15 residues long. Looked up from germline, CDR1 is SGHTA and CDR2 is FQGNSA. The J segment lost 2 bases and the V segment lost 5 bases, leaving 3 bases of the junction unmatched. The CDR3 is CASSPGTGGNQPQHF. CDR3 DNA: TGTGCCAGCAGCCCCGGGACAGGGGGCAATCAGCCCCAGCATTTT.